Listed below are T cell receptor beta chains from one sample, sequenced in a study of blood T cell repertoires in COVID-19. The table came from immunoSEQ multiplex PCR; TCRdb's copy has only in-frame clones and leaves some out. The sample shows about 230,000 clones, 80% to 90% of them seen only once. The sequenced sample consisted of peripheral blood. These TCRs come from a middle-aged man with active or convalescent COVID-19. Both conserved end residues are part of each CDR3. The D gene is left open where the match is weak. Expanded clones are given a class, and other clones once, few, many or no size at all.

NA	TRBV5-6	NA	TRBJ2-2	CASSFPQGRELFF	TGTGCCAGCAGCTTTCCCCAGGGTAGGGAGCTGTTTTTT
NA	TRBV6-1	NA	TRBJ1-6	CASSEFDRGPVRPPLHF	TGTGCCAGCAGTGAATTCGACCGCGGCCCCGTACGGCCACCCCTCCACTTT
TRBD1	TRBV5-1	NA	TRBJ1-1	CASSARDSNTEAFF	TGCGCCAGCAGCGCGCGGGACAGCAACACTGAAGCTTTCTTT
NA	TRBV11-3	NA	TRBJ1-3	CASSLWAFSGNTIYF	TGTGCCAGCAGCTTATGGGCATTCTCTGGAAACACCATATATTTT
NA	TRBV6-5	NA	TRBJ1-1	CASSYGRAGTEAFF	TGTGCCAGCAGTTACGGTCGGGCGGGAACTGAAGCTTTCTTT
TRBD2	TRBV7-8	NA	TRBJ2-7	CASSAHSRERSDEQYF	TGTGCCAGCAGCGCCCACTCGCGGGAGAGGTCAGACGAGCAGTACTTC
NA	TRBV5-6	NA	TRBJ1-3	CASSPERGGTIYF	TGTGCCAGCAGCCCCGAGCGGGGAGGCACCATATATTTT
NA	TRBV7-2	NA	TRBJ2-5	CASTTQETQYF	TGTGCCAGCACCACTCAAGAGACCCAGTACTTC
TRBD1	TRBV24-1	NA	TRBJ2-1	CATSDFTGTGDNEQFF	TGTGCCACCAGTGACTTCACCGGGACAGGAGACAATGAGCAGTTCTTC
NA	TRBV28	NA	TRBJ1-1	CASSLNPEGNTEAFF	TGTGCCAGCAGTTTAAATCCGGAGGGGAACACTGAAGCTTTCTTT
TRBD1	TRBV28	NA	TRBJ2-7	CASSTPGQGALEQYF	TGTGCCAGCAGTACCCCGGGACAGGGGGCGTTAGAGCAGTACTTC
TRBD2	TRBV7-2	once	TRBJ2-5	CASSRLRTSGGPTYF	TGTGCCAGCAGCCGCCTAAGGACTAGCGGGGGACCCACGTACTTC
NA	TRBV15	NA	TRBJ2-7	CATSREWQAYEQYF	TGTGCCACCAGCAGAGAGTGGCAGGCCTACGAGCAGTACTTC
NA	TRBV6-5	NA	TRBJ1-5	CASSTNQGYQPQHF	TGTGCCAGCAGTACAAATCAGGGTTATCAGCCCCAGCATTTT
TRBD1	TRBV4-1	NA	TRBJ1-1	CASSQEYRGTEAFF	TGCGCCAGCAGCCAAGAATACAGGGGCACTGAAGCTTTCTTT
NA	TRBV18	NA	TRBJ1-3	CASSPYDGVGNTIYF	TGTGCCAGCTCACCATACGACGGAGTTGGAAACACCATATATTTT